The 23 T cell receptor beta chains listed next were all sequenced from one sample in a study of T cell responses to AZD1222 COVID-19 vaccine. Profiled with immunoSEQ multiplex PCR; TCRdb holds only in-frame clones, not every one. The table has 200,000 to 300,000 clones, 90% to 95% seen once; the top ten hold 0.5% to 0.7%. This material consisted of peripheral blood, taken on day 0 of AZD1222 vaccination. All receptors come from an adult in good health.

The rearrangement uses TRBV4-1 and TRBJ2-3, with 8 bases aligning to TRBD2. The V and J ends lost 0 bases and 1 base, in that order; junction bases with no gene match: 6. This CDR3 region has 17 residues. Germline loops: CDR1 MGHRA, CDR2 YSYEKL. Here the CDR3 DNA reads TGCGCCAGCAGCCAAGATGGAACGGGAGGGGGCACAGATACGCAGTATTTT. Amino acids: CASSQDGTGGGTDTQYF.

This sequence joins TRBV3-1 (or the pseudogene TRBV3-2) and TRBJ1-2; possibly TRBD1 for D (5 bases). Germline CDR1 reads LGHDT; CDR2 reads YNNKEL (reference sequence). The CDR3 is made up of 14 amino acids. V was shortened by 5 bases and J by 3 bases, with 13 bases between the two germline ends. CDR3 in DNA: TGTGCCAGCAGCGACCGCGGGACGGACTATGGCTACACCTTC. It specifies CASSDRGTDYGYTF.

The V and J genes are TRBV30 and TRBJ1-1, with D unresolved. CDR3 length: 13 residues. The germline gives CDR1 GTSNPN, CDR2 SVGIG (reference sequence). V shed 5 bases and J shed 2 bases, with 12 bases lying between them. The CDR3 here is CAWEVVRNTEAFF. CDR3 in DNA: TGTGCCTGGGAGGTCGTTCGAAACACTGAAGCTTTCTTT.

This clone came up a few times. The rearrangement links TRBV19 to TRBJ2-3, with D maybe TRBD2 (6 bases). The V end lost 2 bases, the J end lost 3 bases, and 15 bases lay between the germline ends. Germline CDR1 reads LNHDA; CDR2 reads SQIVND (reference sequence). The CDR3 is 16 residues long. The CDR3 region has the DNA TGTGCCAGTAGTATAAAGGGTCGGGGGATAACAGATACGCAGTATTTT. Translating it yields CASSIKGRGITDTQYF.

On this clone: One junction end does not reproduce the germline sequence, and a read error may be involved. The CDR3 spells CASSEEPRGNQPQHF. The CDR3 DNA reads as TGTGCGAGCAGTGAGGAGCCAAGGGGTAATCAGCCCCAGCATTTT. The chain couples TRBV2 to TRBJ1-5; possibly TRBD1 for D (5 bases). The CDR3 contains 15 residues. Germline lookup yields CDR1 SNHLY and CDR2 FYNNEI.

This chain links TRBV7-9 with TRBJ1-4; D remains ambiguous. Trimming cost V 5 bases and J 4 bases, with 14 bases left between them. CDR3 length equals 15 residues. The V gene's germline CDR1 is SEHNR and CDR2 FQNEAQ (reference sequence). CDR3 DNA: TGTGCCAGCAGCGTCGGACGCCTGGGTAATGAAAAACTGTTTTTT. This codes for CASSVGRLGNEKLFF.

This sequence joins TRBV5-4 and TRBJ1-6; D is possibly TRBD1 (6 bases). This CDR3 is 15 amino acids long. Germline V gene sequence: CDR1 SGHNT, CDR2 YYREEE (reference sequence). V lost 7 bases and J 6 bases, leaving 17 bases between the germline ends. The CDR3 region is CASAEGGAVNSPLHF. The CDR3 region has the DNA TGTGCCAGCGCCGAGGGGGGGGCTGTTAATTCACCCCTCCACTTT.

The V gene is TRBV5-1, the J gene TRBJ1-5; possibly TRBD1 for D (6 bases). CDR3 size: 15 residues. Looked up from germline, CDR1 is SGHRS and CDR2 is YFSETQ. V gave up 1 base and J gave up 6 bases, with 14 bases separating them. DNA for the CDR3: TGCGCCAGCAGCTTGTCCGGACAGCGATCTCAGCCCCAGCATTTT. Its protein product is CASSLSGQRSQPQHF. Filled out from reference TRBV5-1 and TRBJ1-5, the complete variable domain reads KAGVTQTPRYLIKTRGQQVTLSCSPISGHRSVSWYQQTPGQGLQFLFEYFSETQRNKGNFPGRFSGRQFSNSRSEMNVSTLELGDSALYLCASSLSGQRSQPQHFGDGTRLSIL.

V and J are TRBV4-1 and TRBJ2-1; 7 bases align to TRBD1. The CDR3 sequence is 14 residues long. The germline CDR1 and CDR2 sequences are MGHRA and YSYEKL. V was clipped by 6 bases and J by 5 bases; unmatched bases: 7. CDR3 region: CASRSRQGNNEQFF. In nucleotides, the CDR3 is TGCGCCAGCAGAAGTAGACAGGGTAACAATGAGCAGTTCTTC.

Concerning this clone: The sample has other DNA sequences that encode this CDR3 too. The chain links TRBV18 to TRBJ1-1; TRBD1 is a possible D gene (5 bases). The V end was cut by 4 bases, the J end by 1 base, with 7 bases between. Per the germline V gene, CDR1 is KGHSH and CDR2 is LQKENI. The CDR3 extends over 13 amino acids. The CDR3 loop reads CASSLDRNTEAFF. The DNA for the CDR3 is TGTGCCAGCTCACTAGACAGGAACACTGAAGCTTTCTTT.

The chain couples TRBV25-1 to TRBJ1-1; no definite D call. This CDR3 spans 14 amino acids. Trimming left V 4 bases short and J 3 bases short, with 12 bases between. Germline-derived CDR1 and CDR2 are MGHDK and SYGVNS. CDR3 sequence (DNA): TGTGCCAGCAGTGGCCACAACACGCACACTGAAGCTTTCTTT. It specifies CASSGHNTHTEAFF.

The chain recombines TRBV5-1 with TRBJ2-2; TRBD1 or TRBD2 may be the D gene (5 bases each). Germline CDR1 and CDR2: SGHRS and YFSETQ. CDR3 length: 13 amino acids. The V end lost 4 bases, the J end lost 6 bases, and 10 bases lay between the germline ends. The CDR3 nucleotides read TGCGCCAGCAGCCCCCAGGGAGCCGGGGAGCTGTTTTTT. This sequence encodes CASSPQGAGELFF.

The chain joins TRBV5-1 to TRBJ1-1; D gene uncertain. V lost 7 bases and J lost 1, with 14 bases in between. The germline CDR1 and CDR2 sequences are SGHRS and YFSETQ. This CDR3 has 14 residues. The DNA for the CDR3 is TGCGCCAGCGGGCGCGGTGTAGAGAACACTGAAGCTTTCTTT. It encodes CASGRGVENTEAFF.

The chain employs TRBV4-2 and TRBJ1-3, with TRBD1 as a possible D gene (5 bases). Germline V lookup: CDR1 LGHNA, CDR2 YNFKEQ. The CDR3 length is 17 residues. Trimming took off 4 bases at V and 0 bases at J, with 16 bases between the two ends. CDR3 DNA sequence: TGTGCCAGCAGCCTCTCCGGAGAAGGGACCTCTGGAAACACCATATATTTT. It codes for CASSLSGEGTSGNTIYF.

A single count supports this clone. The V call is TRBV27, the J call TRBJ1-2; D is possibly TRBD1 (5 bases). With 6 bases removed from V and 4 bases from J, the gap between germline ends came to 21 bases. CDR3 length: 16 amino acids. CDR1 is MNHEY, CDR2 SMNVEV, per germline (reference sequence). The CDR3 is CASRPNWGVGSYGYTF. CDR3 bases: TGTGCCAGCAGACCTAATTGGGGGGTAGGGAGCTATGGCTACACCTTC.

This rearrangement joins TRBV27 to TRBJ1-2; D is undetermined. V was pared by 3 bases and J by 0 bases, with 8 bases between. The germline V gene encodes CDR1 MNHEY and CDR2 SMNVEV (reference sequence). This CDR3 comprises 14 residues. CDR3 residues: CASSFRVPNYGYTF. CDR3 in DNA: TGTGCCAGCAGTTTTCGGGTGCCTAACTATGGCTACACCTTC.

This chain connects TRBV5-1 to TRBJ2-1; TRBD2 might be the D (6 bases). With 5 bases removed from V and 4 bases from J, the gap between germline ends came to 13 bases. Germline CDR1 is SGHRS and CDR2 is YFSETQ. This CDR3 is 14 amino acids long. The CDR3 here is CASSSGTSYNEQFF. The CDR3 nucleotides are TGCGCCAGCAGTTCCGGGACTTCTTACAATGAGCAGTTCTTC.

The rearrangement uses TRBV7-2 and TRBJ2-7, with unresolved D. Trimming took off 3 bases at V and 5 bases at J, with 11 bases between the two ends. The CDR3 consists of 13 residues. The germline V gene encodes CDR1 SGHTA and CDR2 FQGNSA. DNA for the CDR3: TGTGCCAGCAGCTTCGTTACCTTGGACGAGCAGTACTTC. It codes for CASSFVTLDEQYF.

This clone was found once. The chain combines TRBV10-3 with TRBJ2-3; possible D gene TRBD2, 6 bases. Germline CDR1 reads ENHRY; CDR2 reads SYGVKD. The V end was cut by 7 bases, the J end by 1 base, with 18 bases between. The CDR3 is 16 residues long. In DNA form, the CDR3 reads TGTGCCATCACTCCGGGACTCGGGGCCGGCACAGATACGCAGTATTTT. Its protein is CAITPGLGAGTDTQYF.

The chain combines TRBV19 with TRBJ2-1, with D unresolved. This CDR3 has 16 residues. Trimming cost V 0 bases and J 9 bases, with 18 bases left between them. The V gene's germline CDR1 is LNHDA and CDR2 SQIVND (reference sequence). CDR3 nucleotides: TGTGCCAGTAGTATAGATGCGAGCATAGGGATTGGTGAGCAGTTCTTC. It encodes CASSIDASIGIGEQFF.

The chain is built from TRBV10-1 and TRBJ2-1, with D hard to call. CDR3 length equals 16 residues. The V gene's germline CDR1 is WNHNN and CDR2 SYGVQD (reference sequence). Trimming took off 5 bases at V and 4 bases at J, with 18 bases between the two ends. CDR3 nucleotide sequence: TGCGCCAGCAGTCTGAATTACGGTGGTGATTACAATGAGCAGTTCTTC. It is translated as CASSLNYGGDYNEQFF.

The J gene is TRBJ2-2, the V gene TRBV28; tentative D call: TRBD2 (5 bases). CDR1 is MDHEN, CDR2 SYDVKM, per germline. The length of the CDR3 is 14 residues. V was cut by 6 bases and J by 3 bases, with 11 bases left in between. The CDR3 loop is CASRGGGDTGELFF. The CDR3 coding sequence is TGTGCCAGCAGGGGTGGAGGAGACACCGGGGAGCTGTTTTTT.

The genes are TRBV14 and TRBJ1-1; D is uncertain. The CDR3 is made up of 14 amino acids. V lost 0 bases and J lost 0, with 5 bases in between. From germline, CDR1 is SGHDN and CDR2 FVKESK. This chain's CDR3 is CASSQDPVNTEAFF. CDR3 sequence (DNA): TGTGCCAGCAGCCAAGACCCGGTGAACACTGAAGCTTTCTTT.